A selection of T cell receptor beta chains follows, all from one sample in a study of monozygotic twins with inflammatory bowel disease. TCRdb re-called the 5' RACE reads and catalogs CDR3 proteins one per entry, DNA excluded. The table counts about 140,000 distinct CDR3 sequences; 1% to 1.5% lies in the top ten. The sequenced sample was blood. The receptors originated from a human donor with ulcerative colitis or Crohn's disease, or a healthy co-twin of an affected twin (not recorded which). Both conserved end residues are part of each CDR3. The order of the fields is V gene, J gene, CDR3 protein.

TRBV4-3	TRBJ1-1	CASSQGVQNTEAFF
TRBV28	TRBJ1-4	CASSLGGAREKLFF
TRBV7-3	TRBJ2-2	CASSPAGGGSTGELFF
TRBV20-1	TRBJ2-7	CSARGLLGAYEQYF
TRBV12-3/TRBV12-4	TRBJ2-7	CASGLAGASEQYF
TRBV7-8	TRBJ1-5	CASSPPGRNQPQHF
TRBV29-1	TRBJ1-2	CSVEEGKLNTF
TRBV5-1	TRBJ1-1	CASSLDGTANTEAFF
TRBV5-1	TRBJ2-7	CASSVTGTGTYEQYF
TRBV9	TRBJ1-5	CASSVGTGGSNQPQHF
TRBV4-3	TRBJ2-1	CASSQDLAGENEQFF
TRBV2	TRBJ1-5	CASNRGGGSNQPQHF
TRBV6-6	TRBJ2-1	CASSQGPGNEQFF
TRBV6-5	TRBJ1-2	CASRRTGEGYTF